The rows below give T cell receptor beta chains drawn from one sample of a study of T cell responses to AZD1222 COVID-19 vaccine. The method was immunoSEQ multiplex PCR; TCRdb's version includes in-frame clones alone and lacks a portion of them. Here the sample spans approximately 140,000 clones, approximately 90% being singletons. Source: peripheral blood, taken on day 0 of AZD1222 vaccination. Every receptor here comes from an adult in good health. CDR3s include the opening cysteine and the closing phenylalanine or tryptophan. Each record gives: CDR3 protein, CDR3 DNA, J gene, CDR3 length, clone size, D gene, V gene. A D gene is named only where the DNA matches it firmly. Clone size is given for some rows only: seen once, a few or many times, or a class if the clone is expanded.

cdr3_aa: CASILTTARDQPQHF; cdr3_nt: TGCGCCAGCATCCTTACCACAGCAAGGGATCAGCCCCAGCATTTT; j_call: TRBJ1-5; cdr3_length: 15; clone_size: NA; d_call: NA; v_call: TRBV10-1
cdr3_aa: CASTVTGNENTIYF; cdr3_nt: TGCGCCAGCACCGTTACAGGGAACGAAAACACCATATATTTT; j_call: TRBJ1-3; cdr3_length: 14; clone_size: NA; d_call: NA; v_call: TRBV5-1
cdr3_aa: CASSDRDRGGHEQYF; cdr3_nt: TGTGCCAGCAGCGACCGGGACAGGGGGGGCCACGAGCAGTACTTC; j_call: TRBJ2-7; cdr3_length: 15; clone_size: NA; d_call: TRBD1; v_call: TRBV9
cdr3_aa: CASSQGPNPGGTRGEQYF; cdr3_nt: TGTGCCAGCAGCCAAGGCCCCAACCCGGGGGGGACCAGGGGGGAGCAGTACTTC; j_call: TRBJ2-7; cdr3_length: 18; clone_size: once; d_call: NA; v_call: TRBV4-2
cdr3_aa: CASSDRGWNTEAFF; cdr3_nt: TGTGCCAGCAGCGACAGGGGCTGGAACACTGAAGCTTTCTTT; j_call: TRBJ1-1; cdr3_length: 14; clone_size: NA; d_call: TRBD1; v_call: TRBV2
cdr3_aa: CAWNPPASNGYTF; cdr3_nt: TGTGCCTGGAATCCCCCGGCAAGTAACGGCTACACCTTC; j_call: TRBJ1-2; cdr3_length: 13; clone_size: NA; d_call: NA; v_call: TRBV30
cdr3_aa: CATSRDQWTGDEQFF; cdr3_nt: TGTGCCACCAGCAGAGATCAATGGACAGGGGATGAGCAGTTCTTC; j_call: TRBJ2-1; cdr3_length: 15; clone_size: NA; d_call: TRBD1; v_call: TRBV15
cdr3_aa: CAWSVGLGHGGSPLHF; cdr3_nt: TGTGCCTGGAGTGTCGGTCTCGGACACGGGGGTTCACCCCTCCACTTT; j_call: TRBJ1-6; cdr3_length: 16; clone_size: NA; d_call: NA; v_call: TRBV30
cdr3_aa: CASSSRGGQGRPEAFF; cdr3_nt: TGTGCCAGCAGCTCCCGAGGCGGACAGGGGAGACCTGAAGCTTTCTTT; j_call: TRBJ1-1; cdr3_length: 16; clone_size: NA; d_call: TRBD1; v_call: TRBV11-2
cdr3_aa: CASSPNQGEAFF; cdr3_nt: TGTGCCAGCAGCCCTAATCAGGGCGAAGCTTTCTTT; j_call: TRBJ1-1; cdr3_length: 12; clone_size: NA; d_call: NA; v_call: TRBV11-3
cdr3_aa: CASRRWTGDEQYF; cdr3_nt: TGTGCCAGCCGACGTTGGACAGGGGACGAGCAGTACTTC; j_call: TRBJ2-7; cdr3_length: 13; clone_size: once; d_call: TRBD1; v_call: TRBV6-5
cdr3_aa: CASSSVSYTF; cdr3_nt: TGTGCCAGCAGCTCGGTTAGCTACACCTTC; j_call: TRBJ1-2; cdr3_length: 10; clone_size: NA; d_call: NA; v_call: TRBV7-9
cdr3_aa: CASSLGRVQPQHF; cdr3_nt: TGTGCCAGCAGCTTAGGTAGGGTCCAGCCCCAGCATTTT; j_call: TRBJ1-5; cdr3_length: 13; clone_size: once; d_call: NA; v_call: TRBV7-2